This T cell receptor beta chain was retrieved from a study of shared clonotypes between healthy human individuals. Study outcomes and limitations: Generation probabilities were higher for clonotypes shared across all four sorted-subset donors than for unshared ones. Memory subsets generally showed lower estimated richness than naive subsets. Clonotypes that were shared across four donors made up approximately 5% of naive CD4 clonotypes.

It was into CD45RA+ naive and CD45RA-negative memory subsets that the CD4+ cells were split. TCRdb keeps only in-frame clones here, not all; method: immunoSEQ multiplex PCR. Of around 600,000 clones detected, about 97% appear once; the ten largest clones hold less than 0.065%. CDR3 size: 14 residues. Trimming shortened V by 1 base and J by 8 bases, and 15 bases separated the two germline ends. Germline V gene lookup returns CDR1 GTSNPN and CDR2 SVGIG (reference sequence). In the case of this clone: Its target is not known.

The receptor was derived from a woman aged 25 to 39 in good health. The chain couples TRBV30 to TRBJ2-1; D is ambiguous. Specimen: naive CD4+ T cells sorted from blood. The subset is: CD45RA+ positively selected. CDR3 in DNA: TGTGCCTGGAGTGGATCCGGAATCTTGGATGAGCAGTTCTTC. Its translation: CAWSGSGILDEQFF.